Listed here are 18 T cell receptor beta chains from one sample, sequenced in a study of blood T cell repertoires in COVID-19. Sequenced by immunoSEQ multiplex PCR; TCRdb stores in-frame clones only, minus some. The data hold some 250,000 clones, with more than 70% observed a single time. The sample comprised peripheral blood. Receptor source: a woman aged 40 to 55 who had recovered from COVID-19.

The genes are TRBV7-2 and TRBJ2-1; possible D gene TRBD1, 7 bases. This CDR3 has 14 amino acids. V shed 5 bases and J shed 4 bases, with 12 bases lying between them. Looked up from germline, CDR1 is SGHTA and CDR2 is FQGNSA. The CDR3 nucleotides read TGTGCCAGCAGCCACGCGGGACAGTACAATGAGCAGTTCTTC. This codes for CASSHAGQYNEQFF.

This chain connects TRBV19 to TRBJ1-2; the D gene is possibly TRBD1 (6 bases). Germline V gene sequence: CDR1 LNHDA, CDR2 SQIVND (reference sequence). There are 13 residues in the CDR3. V dropped 6 bases and J dropped 0 bases, with 8 bases sitting between them. In DNA, the CDR3 is TGTGCCAGTAGGGACAGAACTAACTATGGCTACACCTTC. Translated: CASRDRTNYGYTF.

The chain couples TRBV6-2 or TRBV6-3 to TRBJ2-7; 9 nucleotides align to TRBD1. The V gene end was trimmed by 5 bases and the J gene end by 2 bases; junction bases not matched to a gene: 10. The CDR3 extends over 16 amino acids. Germline V gene data show CDR1 as MNHEY and CDR2 as SVGEGT. CDR3 residues: CASSAHRGPETYEQYV. DNA for the CDR3: TGTGCCAGCAGTGCCCACAGGGGGCCCGAAACCTACGAGCAGTACGTC.

The chain joins TRBV2 to TRBJ2-1; 11 positions agree with TRBD2. This CDR3 is 15 amino acids long. The V segment lost 6 bases and the J segment 6 bases; nucleotides outside the gene matches: 7. Germline V gene lookup returns CDR1 SNHLY and CDR2 FYNNEI. CDR3 DNA: TGTGCCAGCAGGCCACTAGCGGGGGACACCAATGAGCAGTTCTTC. Translation gives CASRPLAGDTNEQFF.

This chain uses TRBV3-1 (or the pseudogene TRBV3-2) with TRBJ2-5; 13 bases are a match to TRBD2. The trim removed 2 bases at V and 5 bases at J, leaving 5 bases unmatched. The CDR3 covers 16 residues. From germline, CDR1 is LGHDT and CDR2 YNNKEL (reference sequence). In DNA form, the CDR3 reads TGTGCCAGCAGCCAACCGGGACTAGCGGGATTTGAGACCCAGTACTTC. Protein sequence: CASSQPGLAGFETQYF.

The chain combines TRBV7-2 with TRBJ2-7, with D perhaps matching TRBD2 (7 bases). The CDR3 is made up of 16 amino acids. Per the germline V gene, CDR1 is SGHTA and CDR2 is FQGNSA. V was shortened by 7 bases and J by 9 bases, with 28 bases between the two germline ends. The CDR3 sequence: CASTPRAGAYDKGQYV. In DNA form, the CDR3 reads TGTGCCAGCACCCCCCGGGCGGGGGCCTACGATAAGGGGCAGTACGTC.

This clone was counted ten times or more. This chain links TRBV11-2 with TRBJ2-7, with a tentative D call TRBD2 (5 bases). Between the trimmed V and J ends, which lost 5 bases and 3 bases, there was a span of 8 bases. The CDR3 is 12 residues long. The germline gives CDR1 SGHAT, CDR2 FQNNGV. The CDR3 is CASSPGIYEQYF. The CDR3 nucleotides read TGTGCCAGCAGCCCCGGGATCTACGAGCAGTACTTC.

The J gene is TRBJ2-1, the V gene TRBV27, with TRBD2 matching over 13 bases. The CDR3 has 15 residues. Germline V gene lookup returns CDR1 MNHEY and CDR2 SMNVEV (reference sequence). The V gene end was trimmed by 5 bases and the J gene end by 8 bases; junction bases not matched to a gene: 6. The CDR3 DNA reads TGTGCCAGCAGTCTCGGACTAGCGGGAGCCCATGAGCAGTTCTTC. Residues: CASSLGLAGAHEQFF.

J is TRBJ2-7 and V is TRBV6-5; 9 bases agree with TRBD2. Germline-derived CDR1 and CDR2 are MNHEY and SVGAGI. The CDR3 length is 15 residues. V lost 4 bases to trimming and J lost 3 bases; unmatched junction nucleotides: 7. The CDR3 DNA reads TGTGCCAGCAGTTCCCCCACTAGCGGGTACTACGAGCAGTACTTC. Amino acids: CASSSPTSGYYEQYF.

J is TRBJ2-1 and V is TRBV27; a possible D gene is TRBD2 (5 bases). Trimming took off 7 bases at V and 6 bases at J, with 10 bases between the two ends. The length of the CDR3 is 12 residues. Per the germline V gene, CDR1 is MNHEY and CDR2 is SMNVEV (reference sequence). CDR3 nucleotides: TGTGCCAGCACCGCGGCGGGCAATGAGCAGTTCTTC. This sequence encodes CASTAAGNEQFF.

This chain links TRBV2 with TRBJ2-7; possible D gene TRBD1, 6 bases. V gave up 6 bases and J gave up 6 bases, with 15 bases separating them. From germline, CDR1 is SNHLY and CDR2 FYNNEI. This CDR3 is 13 amino acids long. CDR3 in DNA: TGTGCCAGCAGCCAATTGGGGGCCTTCGAGCAGTACGTC. It translates to CASSQLGAFEQYV.

V and J are TRBV18 and TRBJ2-2; 8 nucleotides align to TRBD1. The CDR3 runs 14 residues. Germline values: CDR1 KGHSH, CDR2 LQKENI. V shed 0 bases, J shed 12 bases, and the junction held 6 bases outside the gene matches. CDR3: CASSPPADREKLFF. In nucleotides, the CDR3 is TGTGCCAGCTCACCACCCGCGGACAGGGAAAAGCTGTTTTTT. The full variable domain, its missing parts supplied by reference TRBV18 and TRBJ2-2, is NAGVMQNPRHLVRRRGQEARLRCSPMKGHSHVYWYRQLPEEGLKFMVYLQKENIIDESGMPKERFSAEFPKEGPSILRIQQVVRGDSAAYFCASSPPADREKLFFGEGSRLTVL.

The V call is TRBV6-2 or TRBV6-3, the J call TRBJ2-4, with TRBD1 matching over 7 bases. The V and J ends lost 2 bases and 0 bases, in that order; junction bases with no gene match: 10. The CDR3 totals 18 residues. Germline V gives CDR1 MNHEY, CDR2 SVGEGT. The chain's CDR3 is CASSYQGQLLLAKNIQYF. The CDR3 DNA follows: TGTGCCAGCAGTTACCAGGGACAGTTACTCCTAGCCAAAAACATTCAGTACTTC.

The chain couples TRBV20-1 to TRBJ1-5; D is unclear. Trimming stripped 6 bases from V and 12 bases from J, with 12 bases between. CDR3 length: 10 residues. Germline-derived CDR1 and CDR2 are DFQATT and SNEGSKA (reference sequence). The CDR3: CSAMGANQHF. Written as DNA, the CDR3 is TGCAGTGCCATGGGAGCTAACCAGCATTTT.

The chain recombines TRBV20-1 with TRBJ2-7; D is perhaps TRBD2 (6 bases). Trimming stripped 7 bases from V and 6 bases from J, with 13 bases between. CDR1 and CDR2 from the germline V gene are DFQATT and SNEGSKA (reference sequence). This CDR3 is 11 amino acids long. CDR3 region: CSVTGAGEQYF. CDR3 DNA sequence: TGCAGTGTTACGGGAGCGGGCGAGCAGTACTTC.

V and J are TRBV14 and TRBJ1-2; D perhaps matches TRBD1 (5 bases). The germline V gene encodes CDR1 SGHDN and CDR2 FVKESK. The CDR3 runs 15 residues. The V end lost 0 bases, the J end lost 3 bases, and 11 bases lay between the germline ends. This chain's CDR3 is CASSQDGGVDYGYTF. The CDR3 DNA reads TGTGCCAGCAGCCAAGATGGGGGGGTCGACTATGGCTACACCTTC.

This sequence joins TRBV6-1 and TRBJ1-5; TRBD1 matches at 9 bases. The CDR3 sequence is 16 residues long. Germline loops: CDR1 MNHNS, CDR2 SASEGT. V dropped 1 base and J dropped 7; count of bases not matched to a gene: 8. In DNA form, the CDR3 reads TGTGCCAGCAGTGAAGGGGCACTACAGGGGGCGCAGCCCCAGCATTTT. Protein product: CASSEGALQGAQPQHF.

J is TRBJ2-1 and V is TRBV5-1, with 13 bases identical to TRBD2. CDR1 is SGHRS and CDR2 is YFSETQ in the germline V gene. This CDR3 has 19 amino acids. V lost 0 bases, J lost 6 bases, and 12 bases stayed unmatched. CDR3 protein: CASSLGSRLAGGWGNEQFF. DNA of the CDR3: TGCGCCAGCAGCTTGGGTTCCAGACTAGCGGGAGGATGGGGCAATGAGCAGTTCTTC.